This TCR beta chain was profiled in a study of T cell responses to AZD1222 COVID-19 vaccine. Study outcomes and limitations: Increases in Spike-specific TCR breadth and depth were seen after two AZD1222 doses. At baseline, just a handful of AZD1222 recipients tested seropositive. No repertoire was sampled before or during the peak T cell response, only after it.

This clone came up a few times. Its antigen is unknown. Germline V gene data show CDR1 as MNHEY and CDR2 as SVGAGI. V was trimmed by 8 bases and J by 2 bases, leaving 9 bases between them. The CDR3 runs to 12 residues. TCRdb's copy holds only in-frame clones and misses some; the assay was immunoSEQ multiplex PCR. This table has 50,000 to 55,000 clones, approximately 88% appearing once. This chain connects TRBV6-5 to TRBJ1-2, with D unresolved. The TCR was taken from an adult who received the AZD1222 COVID-19 vaccine. Sequenced material: peripheral blood, taken 28 days after the second AZD1222 dose. The CDR3 DNA sequence: TGTGCCAGCCGGCCACCAAACTATGGCTACACCTTC. Translating gives CASRPPNYGYTF.